This TCR beta chain comes out of a study of blood T cell repertoires in COVID-19 (dated by TCRdb to 2020 to 2022). Looking at the study overall: Samples covering the acute and convalescent phases of COVID-19 were provided by collaborators in the United States, Italy and Spain. The prospective study material was composed of cDNA or gDNA derived from T cells, B-cell-depleted T cells, or PBMCs. The dataset comprised deeply sampled blood TCRbeta repertoires from subjects exposed to, actively infected with, or recovered from COVID-19. The repertoires were released in a freely available public database meant as a resource for research on the immune response to SARS-CoV-2. The samples were drawn from two sources: the first 160 participants of the ongoing ImmuneRACE study, and about 1,300 subjects contributed by 6 global collaborators. Sample metadata almost always included a de-identified subject ID, COVID-19 status, age in years and sex. Where available, HLA class I and class II types were obtained from metadata supplied by the sample provider rather than from assay-based typing. Overall study outcomes, separate from this receptor: The amount of clinical and demographic metadata varied by source and participant and was provided uncurated.

Ends trimmed: V by 6 bases, J by 3 bases; bases unmatched to a gene: 9. As encoded in the germline V gene (reference sequence), CDR1 is MNHNY while CDR2 is SVGAGI. The CDR3 numbers 15 residues from cysteine through phenylalanine. Only the CDR3 DNA is retained, 45 bases long and in frame from the first base. TCRbeta CDR3 regions were amplified from genomic DNA using the immunoSEQ Assay, a bias-controlled multiplex PCR. Processing in the source paper ran as follows. Nucleated cell counts per sample were estimated from amplification of reference gene primers within the assay. Sequence reads were collapsed and filtered to measure the absolute abundance of every unique TCRbeta CDR3 rearrangement. For each sample, productive Simpson clonality was calculated as the square root of Simpson's diversity index over productive rearrangements. TCRdb re-hosts the immuneACCESS table, in-frame sequences only. Its copies lack some clones; in the studies checked, an unresolved V gene accounts for under half of them, and the cause for the rest is not known. Clonal size and the V and J genes are those of that table, whereas D and trimming came from the DNA. Counted in this sample were 300,000 to 450,000 clones; roughly 90% of them appeared once. The ten largest make up 3% to 4% of the sample.

Comments on this clone: It has no known antigen specificity. Nothing much larger sits one base from this clone, and base qualities are not available.

In Seattle, one collaborating source enrolled patients while the infection was active and tracked those patients longitudinally over the course of disease. Whole blood was collected in K2EDTA tubes by collaborating institutions according to the institutions' own protocols. Collaborator samples were shipped for TCRbeta analysis as frozen whole blood, isolated PBMCs, or DNA extracted from either sample type. The chain uses TRBV6-6 and TRBJ1-1; 8 bases in the junction line up with TRBD1. The sample was peripheral blood. The TCR was taken from a woman aged 60 to 75 with COVID-19, enrolled during active disease. This receptor has the CDR3 CASSRNTGGYTEAFF. Read as DNA, the sequence is TGTGCCAGCAGCCGTAATACAGGGGGTTACACTGAAGCTTTCTTT.